Listed below are T cell receptor beta chains from one sample, sequenced in a study of human T cells and chemical hapten exposure. TCRdb reprocessed the RACE reads via MiXCR and lists one record per CDR3 protein. This repertoire shows about 90,000 distinct CDR3 sequences, 10% found once; its top ten account for around 2.3%. Here the sequenced sample was whole blood, taken in connection with sensitization to the hapten diphenylcyclopropenone (DPC). These receptors all stem from a man aged 40-55 years with alopecia areata. Some clones in this sample may be carry-over from other donors' samples. The conserved cysteine and the conserved F or W are not part of the CDR3 here.

J gene | V gene | CDR3 protein
TRBJ2-1 | TRBV6-2/TRBV6-3 | ASSYRRTGGPGEQF
TRBJ2-2 | TRBV7-3 | ASSTGLVGGELF
TRBJ2-7 | TRBV5-1 | ASSPRGGFTYEQY
TRBJ2-7 | TRBV18 | ASSSSRSEQY
TRBJ2-1 | TRBV6-5 | ASSYSGSGDEQF
TRBJ2-7 | TRBV20-1 | SAIGPSGRGIYEQY
TRBJ2-5 | TRBV20-1 | SASNTGAERRTQY
TRBJ2-6 | TRBV23-1 | ARTSDRSGANVLT
TRBJ2-3 | TRBV7-2 | ASSRDVTDTQY
TRBJ2-7 | TRBV27 | ASSLSWGYEQY
TRBJ2-1 | TRBV7-2 | ASSLRLAGSYNEQF
TRBJ2-1 | TRBV2 | ASRGTSGGSYNEQF
TRBJ2-5 | TRBV14 | ASSQVMETQY
TRBJ2-1 | TRBV2 | ASSAGLSGNEQF
TRBJ2-2 | TRBV9 | ASCERDPNTGELF
TRBJ2-2 | TRBV5-4 | ASNPGRAGTGELF
TRBJ2-1 | TRBV23-1 | ASSHTSDRGPLSFSYNEQF
TRBJ2-7 | TRBV6-6 | ASNKDRAHEQY
TRBJ1-5 | TRBV29-1 | SVQARGNQPQH
TRBJ2-4 | TRBV5-4 | ASSLGAVAKNIQY
TRBJ1-4 | TRBV27 | ASSFRSANEKLF
TRBJ2-3 | TRBV7-2 | ASSLGGPADTQY
TRBJ2-5 | TRBV5-1 | AVTETQY
TRBJ2-7 | TRBV28 | ASSDGRAGWYEQY
TRBJ2-3 | TRBV7-6 | ASSLEAYGTDTQY
TRBJ2-5 | TRBV20-1 | SARDLSRTGGETQY
TRBJ2-3 | TRBV29-1 | SVEVTAVDTQY
TRBJ2-1 | TRBV6-6 | ASRTGGEYNEQF
TRBJ2-1 | TRBV30 | AWSTGGLYNEQF
TRBJ2-3 | TRBV10-3 | AISEPLAGGGDTQY
TRBJ1-4 | TRBV5-1 | ASSTQGATNEKLF
TRBJ1-5 | TRBV2 | ASSEGRAPNQPQH
TRBJ1-2 | TRBV2 | ASSRQGLLGYGYT
TRBJ2-7 | TRBV9 | ASSVGHGVEQY
TRBJ1-5 | TRBV18 | ASSPAPAGVGNQPQH
TRBJ1-3 | TRBV27 | ASRKRESGNTIY
TRBJ1-1 | TRBV5-1 | ASSLTGTANTEAF
TRBJ2-6 | TRBV5-1 | ASSPRGAGANVLT
TRBJ2-3 | TRBV7-8 | ASSSGSPSTDTQY
TRBJ1-5 | TRBV7-2 | ASSLVGGGLANQPQH
TRBJ2-3 | TRBV29-1 | SVDVVRGQY
TRBJ2-7 | TRBV20-1 | SARLSGTSSYEQY
TRBJ2-1 | TRBV7-2 | ASRPSLAGGNEQF
TRBJ2-7 | TRBV27 | ASSLLQGGSYEQY
TRBJ2-7 | TRBV28 | ASSPSLRRDEQY
TRBJ2-6 | TRBV4-2 | ASSQEASGANVLT
TRBJ1-2 | TRBV29-1 | SVEGHQKGNYGYT
TRBJ1-1 | TRBV25-1 | ASSTVDRGDTEAF
TRBJ1-1 | TRBV11-1 | ASSFQANTEAF
TRBJ2-3 | TRBV2 | ASSEELAADTQY
TRBJ2-5 | TRBV29-1 | SVTEDIRAQY
TRBJ2-3 | TRBV5-1 | ASSWSDSTDTQY
TRBJ2-5 | TRBV7-3 | ASSLRGSRGETQY
TRBJ1-1 | TRBV6-2/TRBV6-3 | ASSPIIDTEAF
TRBJ2-1 | TRBV5-1 | ASSLVDFINEQF
TRBJ2-6 | TRBV5-1 | ASNIGEGANVLT
TRBJ2-1 | TRBV7-9 | ASSSPSVRLLSSYNEQF